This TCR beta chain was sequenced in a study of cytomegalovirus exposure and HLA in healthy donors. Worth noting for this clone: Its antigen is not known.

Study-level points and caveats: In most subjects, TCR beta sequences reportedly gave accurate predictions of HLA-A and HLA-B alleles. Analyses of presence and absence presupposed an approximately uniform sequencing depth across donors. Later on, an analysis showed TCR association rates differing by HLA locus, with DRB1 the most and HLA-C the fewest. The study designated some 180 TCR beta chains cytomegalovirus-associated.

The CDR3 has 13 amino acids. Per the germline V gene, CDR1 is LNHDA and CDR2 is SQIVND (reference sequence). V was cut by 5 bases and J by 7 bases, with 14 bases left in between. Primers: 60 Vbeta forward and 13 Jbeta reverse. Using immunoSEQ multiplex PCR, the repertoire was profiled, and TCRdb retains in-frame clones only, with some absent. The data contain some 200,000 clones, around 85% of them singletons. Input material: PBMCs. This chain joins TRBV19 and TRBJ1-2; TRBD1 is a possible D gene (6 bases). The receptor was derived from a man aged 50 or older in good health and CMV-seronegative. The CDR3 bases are TGTGCCAGTAGTCTTCGACAGGTCGGTGGCTACACCTTC. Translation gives CASSLRQVGGYTF.